Given below is one TCR beta chain in context. The antigen this receptor binds is unknown. No much larger clone exists at a distance of one base, and base qualities are not known. A cohort of approximately 30 patients with locally advanced or metastatic urothelial carcinoma, treated at Memorial Sloan Kettering on a trial protocol, was included. Peripheral blood mononuclear cells were collected pretreatment and during treatment, with between 1 and 8 total time points per patient. The Qiagen DNeasy Blood extraction kit was used to purify genomic DNA from total PBMCs and tumor samples. Collected pretreatment and during treatment, PBMCs were isolated and stored as previously described. The data stem from a study of PD-L1 blockade in urothelial cancer (dated by TCRdb to 2016 to 2017). Concerning the study at large: Every patient began therapy around 2014 and was given atezolizumab 1,200 mg intravenously every 3 weeks. About 90% of the roughly 29 patients were males with bladder-origin urothelial cancer, and about 60% of the roughly 30 reported a prior smoking history. Blood samples gave median yields of around 140,000 T cells and 80,000 or so unique TCRs, along with a median clonality of 0.080. In the same patients, whole exome sequencing and RNA sequencing of pretreatment tumors were performed in addition to TCR sequencing. Pretreatment blood TCR-seq was available for nearly 30 patients, at least one posttreatment blood collection was obtained for some 25 patients, and tumor TCR-seq was available for some 25 patients. Pretreatment tumor samples, along with matched peripheral blood collected serially before and after atezolizumab treatment, underwent TCR sequencing. Blood samples were analyzed at 3 weeks after treatment start (second dose) and at 6 weeks after treatment start. Durable clinical benefit was defined as a progression-free survival longer than 6 months, and TCR features were additionally tested against progression-free survival and overall survival. The study was an exploratory multi-omic analysis of somatic, immune and clinical correlates of response to PD-L1 blockade with atezolizumab in urothelial cancer. Durable clinical benefit was achieved by nine patients and was not achieved by 20 patients. Patients had an ECOG performance status of 0 or 1 and had received between 0 and 3 prior chemotherapy regimens. Paper-wide results and their limitations: A pretreatment peripheral blood TCR clonality below the median was linked to improved progression-free and overall survival. Because the sample size was small (n of about 30) and many exploratory analyses were performed, the results are intended to be hypothesis-generating. At 3 weeks after the start of treatment, tumor-associated TCR clones in peripheral blood had expanded more in patients with durable benefit (n of about 22, p = 0.022).

To estimate absolute template abundance from read counts, synthetic TCR analog templates were spiked into each PCR. The immunoSEQ assay was used to amplify TCRbeta CDR3 regions from genomic DNA with bias-controlled V and J gene primers. Sequencing of rearranged TCRbeta segments was done at approximately 20X coverage. On the authors' methods: Sequencing errors were corrected by clustering and CDR3s were annotated against IMGT to assign V, D and J genes. Only productive TCRbeta rearrangements were used in downstream analyses, excluding out-of-frame or stop-codon sequences. Clonality was computed as one minus Shannon entropy normalized by the log of the number of unique productive sequences. Clones differing between time points or between blood and tumor were identified by Fisher's exact test with Benjamini-Hochberg correction at adjusted p below 0.01. The clones in this table, taken by TCRdb from immuneACCESS, are in-frame only. Not every clone is retained; where verified, under half of the shortfall comes from an unresolved V gene, and the cause of the rest is unknown. V, J and clone size are those of that table, while D and trimming were read from the DNA. Recorded for this sample are 29,000 or so clones; about 89% of them occurred a single time. The top ten clones comprise roughly 3% of the sample.

The CDR3 measures 15 amino acids from cysteine to phenylalanine. Only the CDR3 DNA is retained, 45 bases long and in frame from the first base. The trim is 3 bases for V and 8 bases for J, with a gap of 19 bases between the germline ends. The germline V gene gives CDR1 as MDHEN and CDR2 as SYDVKM. Sequenced material: PBMCs, taken around atezolizumab (anti-PD-L1) treatment. The clonotype was recovered from a man over 45 with urothelial cancer. The sequence joins TRBV28 to TRBJ1-2; the D segment could be TRBD1, given 5 matching bases. The CDR3 reads as follows: CASSFGFQRGQGYTF. The bases are TGTGCCAGCAGTTTCGGTTTTCAAAGGGGCCAAGGCTACACCTTC.